This passage covers 20 T cell receptor beta chains from one sample sequenced in a study of T cells in Graves' hyperthyroidism and ophthalmopathy. TCR beta CDR3 sequences were amplified from RNA transcripts. The HTBI primer set served for first-round RT-PCR of the TCR CDR3. Each CDR3 protein gets one entry after TCRdb re-called the multiplex PCR reads with MiXCR. The data hold some 400,000 distinct CDR3 sequences, with approximately 13% observed a single time. Source material: blood. Source of these receptors: a man aged 30 to 45 with Graves' hyperthyroidism that later progressed to Graves' ophthalmopathy.

This clonotype was seen a few times. The chain employs TRBV6-5 and TRBJ1-5, with D perhaps matching TRBD1 (5 bases). The CDR3 is made up of 14 amino acids. The germline V gene encodes CDR1 MNHEY and CDR2 SVGAGI. V was trimmed by 2 bases and J by 3 bases, leaving 8 bases between them. The CDR3 region has the DNA TGTGCCAGCAGTTACGGGGCCCTCAATCAGCCCCAGCATTTT. This encodes CASSYGALNQPQHF.

This clonotype was found many times. This chain connects TRBV27 to TRBJ2-1, with 8 bases identical to TRBD2. This CDR3 region has 16 residues. Germline V gene data show CDR1 as MNHEY and CDR2 as SMNVEV (reference sequence). Trimming removed 5 bases from V and 6 bases from J; junction bases left unmatched: 12. The CDR3: CASSLLNGGASNEQFF. CDR3 in DNA: TGTGCCAGCAGTCTCCTTAACGGGGGGGCTAGCAATGAGCAGTTCTTC.

The chain joins TRBV20-1 to TRBJ2-4; TRBD2 aligns across 7 bases. CDR1 is DFQATT and CDR2 is SNEGSKA in the germline V gene (reference sequence). The trim removed 4 bases at V and 6 bases at J, leaving 6 bases unmatched. The CDR3 sequence is 13 residues long. CDR3 DNA sequence: TGCAGTGCTATCTCAGCGGGGAGAAACATTCAGTACTTC. Encoded protein: CSAISAGRNIQYF.

This clonotype was detected a few times. The chain joins TRBV10-3 to TRBJ1-2, with TRBD1 as a possible D gene (5 bases). The germline V and J ends were trimmed by 9 bases and 7 bases, with 21 bases remaining between them. This CDR3 is built from 14 residues. The germline CDR1 and CDR2 sequences are ENHRY and SYGVKD. The CDR3 nucleotides read TGTGCCATAGGGACGGACGGCCGATCCCGTGGCTACACCTTC. It translates to CAIGTDGRSRGYTF.

This clonotype has only a few counts. CDR3: CAWSGTGLINQPQHF. CDR3 nucleotide sequence: TGTGCCTGGAGCGGGACAGGGCTGATCAATCAGCCCCAGCATTTT. V and J are TRBV30 and TRBJ1-5; 9 nucleotides match TRBD1. CDR1 and CDR2 (germline): GTSNPN, SVGIG (reference sequence). The CDR3 contains 15 residues. V lost 3 bases and J lost 3; bases outside the gene matches: 6.

This clonotype was picked up a small number of times. The V call is TRBV6-4, the J call TRBJ1-4; D remains unclear. The germline V and J ends were trimmed by 6 bases and 8 bases, with 16 bases remaining between them. CDR1 is MRHNA and CDR2 is SNTAGT in the germline V gene. This CDR3 has 14 residues. This chain's CDR3 is CASRGYPPGEKLFF. The CDR3, as DNA: TGTGCCAGCAGAGGGTACCCCCCGGGCGAAAAACTGTTTTTT.

This chain connects TRBV29-1 to TRBJ2-1; 11 bases agree with TRBD1. Germline V gene sequence: CDR1 SQVTM, CDR2 ANQGSEA. The V segment lost 0 bases and the J segment 4 bases; nucleotides outside the gene matches: 5. The CDR3 has 16 residues. Here the CDR3 DNA reads TGCAGCGTTGAAGACTTGGGACAGGGGGGATACAATGAGCAGTTCTTC. It codes for CSVEDLGQGGYNEQFF.

The CDR3 bases are TGCGCCAGCAGCCAAGATTCCAGGGATTACGAGCAGTACTTC. Its translation is CASSQDSRDYEQYF. The chain couples TRBV4-1 to TRBJ2-7; a weak D match, TRBD1 (5 bases). V gave up 0 bases and J gave up 4 bases, with 10 bases separating them. From germline, CDR1 is MGHRA and CDR2 YSYEKL. This CDR3 has 14 residues.

This clonotype was observed a handful of times. The chain links TRBV27 to TRBJ2-7; D might be TRBD1 (5 bases). V was cut by 2 bases and J by 2 bases, with 13 bases left in between. Looked up from germline, CDR1 is MNHEY and CDR2 is SMNVEV (reference sequence). The CDR3 is 15 residues long. Here the CDR3 reads CASSLKGHPTYEQYF. CDR3 bases: TGTGCCAGCAGTTTAAAAGGACATCCGACCTACGAGCAGTACTTC.

This clonotype was recorded a few times. The J gene is TRBJ2-7, the V gene TRBV6-1; TRBD1 aligns across 8 bases. There are 13 residues in the CDR3. Germline lookup yields CDR1 MNHNS and CDR2 SASEGT. V lost 7 bases and J lost 4; bases outside the gene matches: 6. CDR3 DNA sequence: TGTGCCAGCATGGGGCAGGGGGCATACGAGCAGTACTTC. It translates to CASMGQGAYEQYF.

This clonotype was seen at least ten times. The CDR3 nucleotides read TGTGCCAGCAGTTTGGGGACAGGCGATGGCTACACCTTC. Translation: CASSLGTGDGYTF. The rearrangement joins TRBV27 to TRBJ1-2; 8 bases are a match to TRBD1. CDR1 is MNHEY and CDR2 is SMNVEV in the germline V gene (reference sequence). With 3 bases clipped from V and 6 bases from J, the junction kept 3 bases outside the gene matches. CDR3 size: 13 residues.

The rearrangement uses TRBV19 and TRBJ2-4; TRBD1 is a possible D gene (6 bases). The V gene lost 4 bases and the J gene lost 3 bases, with 19 bases spanning the gap. Germline V lookup: CDR1 LNHDA, CDR2 SQIVND (reference sequence). The CDR3 has 17 amino acids. The CDR3 region has the DNA TGTGCCAGTAGTAGGAGGACAGACGATTTGGGCAAAAACATTCAGTACTTC. The encoded protein is CASSRRTDDLGKNIQYF.

This clonotype was seen ten or more times. The gene calls are TRBV7-9 and TRBJ1-1, with D possibly TRBD1 on 6 matching bases. The CDR3 loop spans 13 amino acids. Germline CDR1 and CDR2: SEHNR and FQNEAQ (reference sequence). The V end was cut by 5 bases, the J end by 6 bases, with 13 bases between. The CDR3 protein is CASSPRGGAEAFF. Here the CDR3 DNA reads TGTGCCAGCAGCCCCAGGGGAGGCGCTGAAGCTTTCTTT.

The table lists this clonotype with many counts. The rearrangement uses TRBV6-5 and TRBJ1-5; the D gene is possibly TRBD1 (6 bases). Trimming removed 2 bases from V and 5 bases from J, with 10 bases in between. Germline V lookup: CDR1 MNHEY, CDR2 SVGAGI. The CDR3 has 14 amino acids. The CDR3 DNA follows: TGTGCCAGCAGTTACAACAGGGATGATCAGCCCCAGCATTTT. Protein: CASSYNRDDQPQHF.

On this clonotype: A much larger clone differs from this one at a single base, so this may be a read error. The gene calls are TRBV7-2 and TRBJ1-5; the D gene is possibly TRBD1 (5 bases). Germline assignment: CDR1 SGHTA and CDR2 FQGNSA. The CDR3 totals 15 residues. The CDR3 reads CASSLFRDSNQPRHF. The CDR3 nucleotides are TGTGCCAGCAGCTTGTTCAGGGATAGCAATCAGCCCCGGCATTTT.

The table lists this clonotype with many counts. The chain couples TRBV24-1 to TRBJ2-5, with D perhaps TRBD1 (5 bases). Germline V CDR1 and CDR2: KGHDR, SFDVKD. Trimming pared 0 bases from V and 2 bases from J, leaving 15 bases between. The CDR3 loop spans 17 amino acids. The CDR3 loop reads CATSDLSQGRLQETQYF. Here the CDR3 DNA reads TGTGCCACCAGTGATTTGAGTCAGGGCCGATTACAAGAGACCCAGTACTTC.

This clonotype was counted many times. The chain employs TRBV7-9 and TRBJ2-7; 7 bases are a match to TRBD1. The V gene's germline CDR1 is SEHNR and CDR2 FQNEAQ (reference sequence). The CDR3 is 15 residues long. V shed 1 base and J 3 bases; nucleotides not matched to a gene: 6. The CDR3 spells CASSLGTGGFYEQYF. In nucleotides, the CDR3 is TGTGCCAGCAGCTTAGGGACAGGAGGTTTCTACGAGCAGTACTTC.

At least ten counts were recorded for this clonotype. The rearrangement links TRBV7-6 to TRBJ2-5; 9 nucleotides align to TRBD1. The V gene's germline CDR1 is SGHVS and CDR2 FNYEAQ. This CDR3 comprises 15 residues. Unmatched junction bases numbered 12, after V lost 5 bases and J lost 8 bases. CDR3 in amino acids: CASSQDRGVRETQYF. In nucleotides, the CDR3 is TGTGCCAGCAGCCAGGACAGGGGCGTAAGAGAAACCCAGTACTTC.

The rearrangement joins TRBV6-1 to TRBJ2-1; 10 nucleotides align to TRBD1. Looked up from germline, CDR1 is MNHNS and CDR2 is SASEGT. The CDR3 has 14 amino acids. V gave up 7 bases and J gave up 6 bases; unmatched junction bases: 6. The CDR3 sequence: CASKLGQGFNEQFF. The CDR3 DNA is TGTGCCAGCAAGCTGGGACAGGGGTTCAATGAGCAGTTCTTC.

This clonotype was recorded at least ten times. This chain uses TRBV28 with TRBJ2-7; unclear D gene. CDR1 MDHEN and CDR2 SYDVKM come from the germline V gene. V was cut by 6 bases and J by 6 bases, with 12 bases left in between. The CDR3 totals 12 residues. The CDR3 nucleotides are TGTGCCAGCAGCCTAGGGCTTATCGAGCAGTACTTC. This encodes CASSLGLIEQYF.